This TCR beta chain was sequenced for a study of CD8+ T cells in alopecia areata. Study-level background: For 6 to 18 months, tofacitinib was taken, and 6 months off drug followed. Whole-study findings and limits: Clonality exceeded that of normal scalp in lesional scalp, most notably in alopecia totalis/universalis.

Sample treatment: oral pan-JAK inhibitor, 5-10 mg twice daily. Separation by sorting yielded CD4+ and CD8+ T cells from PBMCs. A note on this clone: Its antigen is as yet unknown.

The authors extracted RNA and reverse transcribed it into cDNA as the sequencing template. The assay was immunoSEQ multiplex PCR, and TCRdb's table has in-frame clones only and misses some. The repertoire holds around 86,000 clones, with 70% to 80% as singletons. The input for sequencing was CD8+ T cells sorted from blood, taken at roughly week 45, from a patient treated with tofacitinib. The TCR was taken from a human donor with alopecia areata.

The CDR3 nucleotides are TGCAGCGTGAGGACTAGCGGTAACTACGAGCAGTACTTC. It encodes CSVRTSGNYEQYF. The chain recombines TRBV29-1 with TRBJ2-7; the match to TRBD2 covers 10 bases. V lost 6 bases, J lost 3 bases, and 5 bases stayed unmatched. The CDR3 has 13 residues. Germline V gene data show CDR1 as SQVTM and CDR2 as ANQGSEA.